Listed below are T cell receptor beta chains from one sample, sequenced in a study of blood T cell repertoires in COVID-19. The method was immunoSEQ multiplex PCR; TCRdb's version includes in-frame clones alone and lacks a portion of them. The sample yields approximately 190,000 clones, around 82% seen once. Sequencing input: PBMCs or T cells enriched from blood (not recorded which). These receptors originate from a man aged 40-49 years who had recovered from COVID-19. Both conserved end residues are trimmed from each CDR3. The D gene is left open where the match is weak.

v_gene	j_gene	d_gene	CDR3aa
TRBV30	TRBJ1-1	TRBD1	AWSLDRGTEAF
TRBV7-9	TRBJ1-1	TRBD1	ASSLGQKITEAF
TRBV3-1/TRBV3-2	TRBJ2-2	.	ASSQQGTGELF
TRBV25-1	TRBJ1-6	.	ASSVSGYNSPLH
TRBV28	TRBJ2-2	.	ASSTGQRLVPGELF
TRBV27	TRBJ1-1	.	ASRTGLRTEAF
TRBV10-3	TRBJ2-3	TRBD1	AISDDRGGDTQY
TRBV12-5	TRBJ2-5	.	ASGLVRGRGETQY
TRBV15	TRBJ2-4	.	ATSRDERGNIQY
TRBV5-1	TRBJ1-2	TRBD1	ASSSQGQGADGYT
TRBV6-5	TRBJ2-1	.	ASSYRRLEKNEQF
TRBV5-1	TRBJ2-3	.	ASSRGGAQGTDTQY
TRBV28	TRBJ2-2	TRBD2	ASSLRRGASTGELF
TRBV10-3	TRBJ2-3	TRBD1	AISEGQGRTDTQY
TRBV11-2	TRBJ1-1	.	ASSPSQGNTEAF
TRBV11-3	TRBJ2-1	.	ASSPTGTNNEQF
TRBV5-6	TRBJ2-7	.	ASSLVSSSEQY
TRBV27	TRBJ2-1	TRBD2	ASSLLVRRTSGALTYNEQF
TRBV4-1	TRBJ1-1	.	ASSQARVADTEAF
TRBV11-2	TRBJ1-2	TRBD1	ASRPTGGDYGYT
TRBV18	TRBJ1-6	TRBD1	ASSSAAGTVKNSPLH
TRBV2	TRBJ1-5	.	ASSPQAQPQH
TRBV19	TRBJ1-2	.	ASSIAAGMEGYT